This TCR beta chain was sequenced for a study of blood T cell repertoires in COVID-19. About the research overall: The samples span acute and convalescent COVID-19 from the United States, Italy and Spain.

From germline, CDR1 is LGHDT and CDR2 YNNKEL (reference sequence). This CDR3 has 17 amino acids. Trimming removed 0 bases from V and 2 bases from J, with 17 bases in between. The study counted Cohort 3 donors as recovered given two negative PCRs, clearance, or symptom resolution. Libraries were prepared by immunoSEQ multiplex PCR; TCRdb keeps only in-frame clonotypes and omits some of them. Of some 340,000 clones in the sample, over 75% were seen once. The V call is TRBV3-1 (or the pseudogene TRBV3-2), the J call TRBJ2-7; no clear D. This clonotype originated in a woman aged 25-40 years who had recovered from COVID-19. The specimen was PBMCs or T cells enriched from blood (not recorded which). The CDR3 here is CASSQDRVGLNAYEQYF. CDR3 nucleotides: TGTGCCAGCAGCCAAGATCGGGTGGGTCTAAACGCCTACGAGCAGTACTTC.